This passage covers 4 T cell receptor beta chains from one sample sequenced in a study of blood T cell repertoires in COVID-19. Sequenced by immunoSEQ multiplex PCR; TCRdb stores in-frame clones only, minus some. The sample carries over 60,000 clones, roughly 80% recorded once. The sample was peripheral blood. These receptors were collected from a man at least 80 years old with active or convalescent COVID-19.

V and J are TRBV18 and TRBJ2-1, with D unresolved. The CDR3 covers 12 residues. Germline CDR1 reads KGHSH; CDR2 reads LQKENI. V lost 3 bases and J 7 bases, leaving 7 bases between the germline ends. The CDR3 DNA reads as TGTGCCAGCTCACCCCCAGTAAATGAGCAGTTCTTC. Translation gives CASSPPVNEQFF.

V usage is TRBV4-3 and J usage is TRBJ2-7; 7 bases line up with TRBD1. This CDR3 comprises 14 residues. The V gene's germline CDR1 is LGHNA and CDR2 YSLEER. Trimming at V came to 4 bases and at J to 5 bases, leaving 8 bases not matched to a gene. CDR3 residues: CASSRAGGLDEQYF. The CDR3 region has the DNA TGCGCCAGCAGCCGAGCAGGGGGTCTGGACGAGCAGTACTTC.

V is TRBV6-5 and J is TRBJ2-3; D call uncertain. The germline CDR1 and CDR2 sequences are MNHEY and SVGAGI. Trimming shortened V by 2 bases and J by 3 bases, and 15 bases separated the two germline ends. The CDR3 is 16 amino acids. CDR3 in DNA: TGTGCCAGCAGTTACCCAGGAACAGTGTTGACAGATACGCAGTATTTT. Its translation is CASSYPGTVLTDTQYF.

This clone came up a few times. The chain is built from TRBV15 and TRBJ2-7; D gene uncertain. V gave up 4 bases and J gave up 6 bases, with 10 bases separating them. Per germline, CDR1 LNHNV and CDR2 YYDKDF (reference sequence). CDR3 length equals 12 residues. The CDR3 sequence is CATSTFNREQYF. In DNA, the CDR3 is TGTGCCACCAGCACGTTTAATCGCGAGCAGTACTTC.